A single sample gave rise to the 19 T cell receptor beta chains below, sequenced in a study of cytomegalovirus exposure and HLA in healthy donors. The study ran its PCR with 60 Vbeta and 13 Jbeta primers. The repertoire was sequenced with immunoSEQ multiplex PCR; TCRdb's copy has only in-frame clones and lacks some. This table has about 140,000 clones, approximately 82% appearing once. The source material was PBMCs. The receptors stem from a man aged 25-45 years in good health and CMV-seropositive.

CDR3 amino acids: CASSIRQGVYNEQYF. The CDR3 nucleotides read TGTGCCAGTAGTATACGCCAGGGGGTTTACAACGAGCAGTACTTC. The gene calls are TRBV19 and TRBJ2-7; 7 nucleotides agree with TRBD1. Germline V CDR1 and CDR2: LNHDA, SQIVND (reference sequence). V was pared by 2 bases and J by 5 bases, with 9 bases of the junction left unmatched. The CDR3 contains 15 residues.

This clone was counted a single time. J is TRBJ2-6 and V is TRBV19; no definite D call. V shed 1 base and J shed 0 bases, with 7 bases lying between them. The germline V gene encodes CDR1 LNHDA and CDR2 SQIVND (reference sequence). This CDR3 spans 16 amino acids. For the CDR3, the DNA is TGTGCCAGTAGTATAGTTTACGGCTCTGGGGCCAACGTCCTGACTTTC. Translation: CASSIVYGSGANVLTF.

This chain uses TRBV28 with TRBJ1-5, with 8 bases that match TRBD1. With V trimmed by 2 bases and J by 6 bases, 6 bases remained unmatched. This CDR3 spans 15 amino acids. The germline CDR1 and CDR2 sequences are MDHEN and SYDVKM. The DNA for the CDR3 is TGTGCCAGCAGTTTACAGGGGGCGCCCGGTCAGCCCCAGCATTTT. It yields the protein CASSLQGAPGQPQHF.

The chain couples TRBV20-1 to TRBJ2-1; D uncertain. The CDR3 has 10 residues. V was shortened by 6 bases and J by 10 bases, with 10 bases between the two germline ends. The germline V gene has CDR1 DFQATT and CDR2 SNEGSKA (reference sequence). This CDR3 reads CSAGPREQFF. CDR3 nucleotides: TGCAGTGCGGGCCCCCGGGAGCAGTTCTTC.

This clone appeared a single time. J is TRBJ2-7 and V is TRBV7-9, with 7 bases identical to TRBD1. The CDR3 runs to 14 residues. CDR1 SEHNR and CDR2 FQNEAQ come from the germline V gene (reference sequence). Germline trimming cut 5 bases from V and 2 bases from J; bases unmatched to any gene: 6. DNA of the CDR3: TGTGCCAGCAGCCGACAACAGGGGACCTACGAGCAGTACTTC. Protein sequence: CASSRQQGTYEQYF.

The chain recombines TRBV7-6 with TRBJ2-2; weak D call: TRBD2 (6 bases). Germline lookup yields CDR1 SGHVS and CDR2 FNYEAQ. This CDR3 spans 18 amino acids. The ends were cut back, 1 base at V and 0 bases at J, with 15 bases in the middle. DNA for the CDR3: TGTGCCAGCAGCTTAGAGGAGGGACCTTTGACGAACACCGGGGAGCTGTTTTTT. Protein sequence: CASSLEEGPLTNTGELFF. Variable domain in full (rest from reference TRBV7-6 and TRBJ2-2): GAGVSQSPRYKVTKRGQDVALRCDPISGHVSLYWYRQALGQGPEFLTYFNYEAQQDKSGLPNDRFSAERPEGSISTLTIQRTEQRDSAMYRCASSLEEGPLTNTGELFFGEGSRLTVL.

This chain connects TRBV30 to TRBJ1-6; TRBD1 matches 9 bases. Germline V gives CDR1 GTSNPN, CDR2 SVGIG (reference sequence). Trimming removed 2 bases from V and 10 bases from J; junction bases left unmatched: 6. The length of the CDR3 is 14 residues. The CDR3 nucleotides read TGTGCCTGGAGTCGGGGACAGGGTCGATCACCCCTCCACTTT. This encodes CAWSRGQGRSPLHF.

V gene TRBV4-2 combines with J gene TRBJ2-3; weak D call: TRBD2 (5 bases). The CDR3 is 14 amino acids. Germline V gene sequence: CDR1 LGHNA, CDR2 YNFKEQ. Trimming cost V 4 bases and J 6 bases, with 14 bases left between them. This CDR3 is CASSRGQRGDTQYF. As DNA, the CDR3 is TGTGCCAGCAGCCGGGGTCAGCGAGGGGATACGCAGTATTTT.

V and J are TRBV5-1 and TRBJ2-2; the D gene is possibly TRBD2 (6 bases). Germline CDR1 is SGHRS and CDR2 is YFSETQ. Trimming removed 5 bases at V and 8 bases at J, with 19 bases between. The CDR3 has 15 residues. CDR3 loop: CASRLPGAGTGELFF. Here the CDR3 DNA reads TGCGCCAGCAGACTGCCGGGAGCTGGGACGGGGGAGCTGTTTTTT. Complete variable domain (other parts from reference TRBV5-1 and TRBJ2-2): KAGVTQTPRYLIKTRGQQVTLSCSPISGHRSVSWYQQTPGQGLQFLFEYFSETQRNKGNFPGRFSGRQFSNSRSEMNVSTLELGDSALYLCASRLPGAGTGELFFGEGSRLTVL.

The chain recombines TRBV18 with TRBJ2-1, with TRBD2 matching over 13 bases. The V gene's germline CDR1 is KGHSH and CDR2 LQKENI. V lost 0 bases to trimming and J lost 7 bases; unmatched junction nucleotides: 9. This CDR3 spans 18 amino acids. In DNA form, the CDR3 reads TGTGCCAGCTCACCACCGAGGCATACTAGCGGGAGGGAGAATGAGCAGTTCTTC. Its protein product is CASSPPRHTSGRENEQFF.

This clone was recorded only once. The junction departs from germline at one end; a sequencing error may be responsible. V is TRBV7-9 and J is TRBJ2-7; D is undetermined. This CDR3 comprises 12 residues. Per the germline V gene, CDR1 is SEHNR and CDR2 is FQNEAQ (reference sequence). The CDR3 DNA sequence: TGTTCCAGCAGCTTTCCAGAGGACGAGCAGTACTTC. Its protein is CSSSFPEDEQYF.

The chain joins TRBV28 to TRBJ2-2, with 9 bases lining up with TRBD1. CDR3 length: 15 amino acids. The germline gives CDR1 MDHEN, CDR2 SYDVKM. The V and J ends lost 5 bases and 4 bases, in that order; junction bases with no gene match: 5. This CDR3 is CASSGGQGATGELFF. The CDR3 DNA is TGTGCCAGCAGTGGGGGACAGGGAGCCACCGGGGAGCTGTTTTTT. The variable domain in full, with the rest retrieved from reference TRBV28 and TRBJ2-2, is DVKVTQSSRYLVKRTGEKVFLECVQDMDHENMFWYRQDPGLGLRLIYFSYDVKMKEKGDIPEGYSVSREKKERFSLILESASTNQTSMYLCASSGGQGATGELFFGEGSRLTVL.

The chain carries TRBV6-1 and TRBJ2-3; TRBD2 aligns across 8 bases. Germline V gene data show CDR1 as MNHNS and CDR2 as SASEGT. Trimming at V came to 4 bases and at J to 2 bases, leaving 2 bases not matched to a gene. The CDR3 spans 14 residues. The CDR3 region is CASSGGRPTDTQYF. CDR3 nucleotide sequence: TGTGCCAGCAGTGGCGGGAGGCCCACAGATACGCAGTATTTT.

The gene calls are TRBV5-1 and TRBJ2-7, with D perhaps TRBD1 (5 bases). Per germline, CDR1 SGHRS and CDR2 YFSETQ. Trimming took 0 bases from V and 6 from J, leaving 13 bases between them. The CDR3 runs to 14 residues. CDR3: CASSLGVGLGEQYF. CDR3 in DNA: TGCGCCAGCAGCTTGGGGGTGGGGCTCGGCGAGCAGTACTTC.

V and J are TRBV19 and TRBJ2-7, with TRBD1 matching over 7 bases. This CDR3 is 16 amino acids long. J lost 6 bases, V lost 5 bases, and 16 bases had no gene match. Germline V gene data show CDR1 as LNHDA and CDR2 as SQIVND (reference sequence). The CDR3 loop is CASSPGPGQKFVEQYF. The CDR3 coding sequence is TGTGCCAGTAGTCCAGGTCCGGGACAGAAGTTCGTCGAGCAGTACTTC.

This clone turned up a few times. The chain employs TRBV2 and TRBJ1-1, with D unresolved. The CDR3 sequence is 15 residues long. Per germline, CDR1 SNHLY and CDR2 FYNNEI. V was clipped by 0 bases and J by 5 bases, with 13 bases between them. This CDR3 is CASSEAKLVGTEAFF. CDR3 in DNA: TGTGCCAGCAGTGAAGCGAAACTAGTGGGGACTGAAGCTTTCTTT.

The J gene is TRBJ2-5, the V gene TRBV18, with 7 bases lining up with TRBD1. Germline loops: CDR1 KGHSH, CDR2 LQKENI. V shed 6 bases, J shed 1 base, and the junction held 5 bases outside the gene matches. The CDR3 extends over 14 amino acids. CDR3 sequence reads: CASSPGQTQETQYF. DNA for the CDR3: TGTGCCAGCTCCCCGGGACAGACCCAAGAGACCCAGTACTTC.

V and J are TRBV13 and TRBJ2-5; 11 nucleotides match TRBD2. The J call may be wrong; the DNA end is better matched by TRBJ2-7. CDR3 size: 15 residues. Germline V gene sequence: CDR1 PRHDT, CDR2 FYEKMQ (reference sequence). The CDR3 spells CASSSAASGRLEQYF. CDR3 bases: TGTGCCAGCAGCTCCGCGGCTAGCGGGAGGCTCGAGCAGTACTTC.

Only one count was recorded for this clone. The chain has TRBV11-2 and TRBJ2-2; D unclear. CDR1 SGHAT and CDR2 FQNNGV come from the germline V gene. The CDR3 is 13 amino acids. V was clipped by 2 bases and J by 6 bases, with 7 bases between them. This CDR3 reads CASSLINSGELFF. Here the CDR3 DNA reads TGTGCCAGCAGCTTAATTAACTCCGGGGAGCTGTTTTTT.